Each of the 3 T cell receptor beta chains below was sequenced from the same sample in a study of shared clonotypes between healthy human individuals. The repertoire was sequenced with immunoSEQ multiplex PCR; TCRdb's copy has only in-frame clones and lacks some. This table holds some 2 million clones, about 94% found once. Cells designated naive CD8 were CD45RO-negative and were positively selected for CCR7, with terminally differentiated effector memory CD45RA+ cells excluded. The source material was naive CD8+ T cells sorted from blood. These receptors were taken from a man younger than 35 in good health.

This clone has just a few counts. The chain links TRBV29-1 to TRBJ1-1; no firm D call. Trimming pared 3 bases from V and 3 bases from J, leaving 11 bases between. The CDR3 is 13 residues long. Germline loops: CDR1 SQVTM, CDR2 ANQGSEA. For the CDR3, the DNA is TGCAGCGTTGACAACGGGAGGTACACTGAAGCTTTCTTT. This codes for CSVDNGRYTEAFF.

This chain uses TRBV5-5 with TRBJ2-7; 10 bases match TRBD2. The CDR3 has 16 amino acids. CDR1 SGHKS and CDR2 YYEKEE come from the germline V gene (reference sequence). V dropped 2 bases and J dropped 2; count of bases not matched to a gene: 7. The CDR3: CASSFGIAGGPYEQYF. The CDR3 DNA follows: TGTGCCAGCAGCTTCGGTATAGCGGGAGGACCCTACGAGCAGTACTTC.

This sequence joins TRBV5-6 and TRBJ1-4; a weak D match, TRBD1 (5 bases). The germline V gene encodes CDR1 SGHDT and CDR2 YYEEEE. V dropped 0 bases and J dropped 7 bases, with 13 bases sitting between them. This CDR3 contains 15 residues. This CDR3 reads CASSLARGGGEKLFF. The CDR3 region has the DNA TGTGCCAGCAGCTTGGCGAGGGGAGGTGGTGAAAAACTGTTTTTT.